Each of the 2 T cell receptor beta chains below was sequenced from the same sample in a study of cytomegalovirus exposure and HLA in healthy donors. The PCR had 60 Vbeta and 13 Jbeta primers. Some clones are missing from TCRdb's copy, which holds only in-frame ones; the method was immunoSEQ multiplex PCR. The table shows roughly 100,000 clones, with about four fifths occurring only once. Sequencing input: PBMCs. The receptors come from a middle-aged woman in good health and CMV-seronegative.

Points on this clone: This CDR3 is also generated by other DNA sequences in the sample. J is TRBJ1-5 and V is TRBV28; weak D call: TRBD1 (5 bases). Germline V CDR1 and CDR2: MDHEN, SYDVKM. Trimming took off 3 bases at V and 5 bases at J, with 11 bases between the two ends. The CDR3 consists of 14 residues. The CDR3 here is CASSFVPGHQPQHF. CDR3 in DNA: TGTGCCAGCAGTTTTGTTCCAGGGCATCAGCCCCAGCATTTT.

J is TRBJ2-7 and V is TRBV7-6; a weak D match, TRBD2 (6 bases). The CDR3 runs 13 residues. Trimming removed 5 bases from V and 3 bases from J, with 11 bases in between. Germline V CDR1 and CDR2: SGHVS, FNYEAQ. The CDR3 here is CASSPMTSYEQYF. CDR3 bases: TGTGCCAGCAGCCCAATGACTAGCTACGAGCAGTACTTC.